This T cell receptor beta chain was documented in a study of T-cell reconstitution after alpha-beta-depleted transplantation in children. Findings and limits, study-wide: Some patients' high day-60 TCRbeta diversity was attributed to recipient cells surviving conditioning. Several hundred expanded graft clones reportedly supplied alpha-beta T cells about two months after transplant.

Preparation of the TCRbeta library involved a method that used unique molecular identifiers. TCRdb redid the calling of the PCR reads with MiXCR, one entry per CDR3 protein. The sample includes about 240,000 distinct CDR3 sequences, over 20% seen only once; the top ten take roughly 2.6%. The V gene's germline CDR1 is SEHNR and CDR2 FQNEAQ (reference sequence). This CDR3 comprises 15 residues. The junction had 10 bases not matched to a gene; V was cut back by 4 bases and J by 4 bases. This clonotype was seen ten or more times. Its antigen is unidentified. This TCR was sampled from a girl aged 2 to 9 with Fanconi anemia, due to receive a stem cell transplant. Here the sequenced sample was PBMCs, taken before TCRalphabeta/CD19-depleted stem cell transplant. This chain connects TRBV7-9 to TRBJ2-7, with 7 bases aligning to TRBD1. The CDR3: CASSSTAGQAYEQYF. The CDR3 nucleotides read TGTGCCAGCAGCTCCACCGCAGGACAGGCTTACGAGCAGTACTTC.